This entry concerns a single T cell receptor (beta chain). Sample treatment: around 19 received Ad26.COV2.S at low or high dose, single or two shots; 5 received placebo; per-sample allocation not given. At day 63 after the first vaccine or placebo injection, samples were drawn. The V end was cut by 4 bases, the J end by 1 base, with 17 bases between. The CDR3 totals 16 residues. Germline values: CDR1 MDHEN, CDR2 SYDVKM. The sample comes from a study of Ad26.COV2.S vaccination and SARS-CoV-2 variants. Clones were sequenced by immunoSEQ multiplex PCR, and TCRdb holds only the in-frame ones, with some missing. This sample yields about half a million clones, of which about 89% are seen a single time; more than 1.5% belongs to the top ten.

The clonotype was recovered from a person aged 18-65 years who received the Ad26.COV2.S COVID-19 vaccine or a placebo. The genes are TRBV28 and TRBJ2-7; D gene unclear. Sequencing was performed on peripheral blood, taken in a trial of Ad26.COV2.S vaccine versus placebo. CDR3 nucleotide sequence: TGTGCCAGCAGTTCCCCCGGTACGGTTGGGTCCTACGAGCAGTACTTC. Its protein is CASSSPGTVGSYEQYF.